What follows are 11 T cell receptor beta chains derived from one specimen sequenced in a study of blood T cell repertoires in COVID-19 (TCRdb year 2020). The library was prepared using the immunoSEQ multiplex PCR assay. In TCRdb, the immuneACCESS table is reduced to in-frame sequences with V and J assigned. These tables do not hold every clone; where another copy was compared, an unresolved V gene accounts for under half, and the others remain unexplained. The sample includes under 250,000 clones, with 80% to 90% observed a single time. In total, the top ten clones hold less than 3.5% of the sample. Sequencing was done on a sample of peripheral blood. The receptors here all came from a middle-aged man with active or convalescent COVID-19.

This chain connects TRBV6-5 to TRBJ2-1; 11 bases fit TRBD2. CDR1 and CDR2 (germline): MNHEY, SVGAGI. Trimming cost V 10 bases and J 8 bases; bases outside gene matches: 10. This CDR3 region has 14 residues. For the CDR3, the DNA is TGTGCCATCACTAGCGGGGGTTTCAGGGATGAGCAGTTCTTC. Protein: CAITSGGFRDEQFF.

The chain carries TRBV5-4 and TRBJ2-6; D remains ambiguous. Trimming took off 4 bases at V and 0 bases at J, with 5 bases between the two ends. The germline V gene encodes CDR1 SGHNT and CDR2 YYREEE (reference sequence). The CDR3 totals 14 residues. In DNA, the CDR3 is TGTGCCAGCAGCACAGACTCTGGGGCCAACGTCCTGACTTTC. Its protein is CASSTDSGANVLTF.

This sequence joins TRBV29-1 and TRBJ1-4; D not certain. V was cut by 6 bases and J by 3 bases, with 11 bases left in between. Per germline, CDR1 SQVTM and CDR2 ANQGSEA. The CDR3 consists of 13 residues. DNA of the CDR3: TGCAGCGTCCCCGGAGCCTCTAATGAAAAACTGTTTTTT. Protein: CSVPGASNEKLFF.

The V gene is TRBV28, the J gene TRBJ2-1, with 8 bases lining up with TRBD1. CDR1 is MDHEN, CDR2 SYDVKM, per germline. The CDR3 contains 18 residues. Germline trimming cut 4 bases from V and 0 bases from J; bases unmatched to any gene: 11. CDR3 nucleotide sequence: TGTGCCAGCAGTTCCCCGGACAGGGCCAACCCCTCCTACAATGAGCAGTTCTTC. Protein sequence: CASSSPDRANPSYNEQFF.

This clone has just one count. The chain links TRBV7-2 to TRBJ1-3, with D perhaps matching TRBD1 (5 bases). With 5 bases removed from V and 0 bases from J, the gap between germline ends came to 8 bases. This CDR3 comprises 14 residues. The germline V gene has CDR1 SGHTA and CDR2 FQGNSA. The DNA for the CDR3 is TGTGCCAGCAGCCCCGACAGCTCTGGAAACACCATATATTTT. This gives the protein CASSPDSSGNTIYF.

The chain has TRBV7-6 and TRBJ2-5, with TRBD2 matching over 11 bases. The CDR3 is made up of 15 amino acids. The V gene's germline CDR1 is SGHVS and CDR2 FNYEAQ. With 1 base clipped from V and 5 bases from J, the junction kept 3 bases outside the gene matches. CDR3 region: CASSLVLAGVETQYF. CDR3 nucleotides: TGTGCCAGCAGCTTAGTACTAGCGGGAGTTGAGACCCAGTACTTC.

This chain uses TRBV6-1 with TRBJ2-7; D remains ambiguous. V gave up 1 base and J gave up 4 bases, with 17 bases separating them. In germline, CDR1 is MNHNS, CDR2 SASEGT. There are 16 residues in the CDR3. The CDR3 DNA reads as TGTGCCAGCAGTGAAGACCACGAGCTAAATCCTTACGAGCAGTACTTC. As protein: CASSEDHELNPYEQYF.

The gene calls are TRBV28 and TRBJ1-6; no clear D. CDR1 is MDHEN and CDR2 is SYDVKM in the germline V gene. V gave up 3 bases and J gave up 0 bases, with 6 bases separating them. This CDR3 has 15 residues. This CDR3 is CASSFRGSYNSPLHF. CDR3 coding DNA: TGTGCCAGCAGTTTCCGGGGCTCCTATAATTCACCCCTCCACTTT.

This clone appeared a single time. The chain joins TRBV4-1 to TRBJ2-3; 9 nucleotides align to TRBD2. With V trimmed by 5 bases and J by 1 base, 4 bases remained unmatched. This CDR3 is built from 15 residues. Per germline, CDR1 MGHRA and CDR2 YSYEKL. Here the CDR3 reads CASSGRTSGTDTQYF. CDR3 nucleotides: TGCGCCAGCAGCGGCCGGACTAGCGGCACAGATACGCAGTATTTT.

V and J are TRBV7-2 and TRBJ2-1, with 9 bases lining up with TRBD1. Trimming at V came to 4 bases and at J to 8 bases, leaving 9 bases not matched to a gene. This CDR3 has 15 residues. The germline gives CDR1 SGHTA, CDR2 FQGNSA. The CDR3, as DNA: TGTGCCAGCAGCTCCGGGACAGGGTACGGGGATGAGCAGTTCTTC. This sequence encodes CASSSGTGYGDEQFF.

The CDR3, as DNA: TGTGCCCGGGGACAGGACAACTCTGGGGCCAACGTCCTGACTTTC. The encoded protein is CARGQDNSGANVLTF. The chain joins TRBV30 to TRBJ2-6; 8 nucleotides line up with TRBD1. Germline V gene sequence: CDR1 GTSNPN, CDR2 SVGIG (reference sequence). The CDR3 length is 15 residues. V was pared by 8 bases and J by 0 bases, with 6 bases of the junction left unmatched.